This T cell receptor beta chain was recovered during a study of T cell repertoires in cytomegalovirus infection. Whole-study findings and limits: Dominating the ex vivo response were TCR beta clonotypes that were CMV-specific and HLA-C-restricted.

A single record per CDR3 protein comes from TCRdb applying MiXCR to the reads. The data contain 650,000 to 900,000 distinct CDR3 sequences, less than 35% of them singletons. The table lists this clonotype with a few counts. The antigen remains undetermined. V lost 7 bases, J lost 10 bases, and 10 bases lay in between. This CDR3 is built from 10 residues. Germline V gives CDR1 MNHNS, CDR2 SASEGT. The specimen comprised cultured CD8+ T cells from PBMCs, sampled from culture after CMV antigen stimulation. The clonotype comes from a human donor in good health (CMV status not recorded). Some clones in this sample may be carry-over from other donors' samples. The rearrangement uses TRBV6-1 and TRBJ1-1, with a possible D match to TRBD1 (5 bases). Written as DNA, the CDR3 is TGTGCCAGCACTCCTGGGGGAGCTTTCTTT. Protein product: CASTPGGAFF.